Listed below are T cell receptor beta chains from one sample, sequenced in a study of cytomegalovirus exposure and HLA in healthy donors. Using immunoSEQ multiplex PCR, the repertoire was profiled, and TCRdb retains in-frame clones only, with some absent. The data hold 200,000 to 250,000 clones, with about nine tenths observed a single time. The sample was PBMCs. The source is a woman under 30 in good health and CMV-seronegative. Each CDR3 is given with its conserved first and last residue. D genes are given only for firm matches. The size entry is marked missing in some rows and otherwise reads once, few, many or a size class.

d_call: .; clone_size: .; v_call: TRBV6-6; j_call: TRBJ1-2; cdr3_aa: CASSYPQRANYGYTF; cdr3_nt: TGTGCCAGCAGTTACCCCCAAAGAGCCAACTATGGCTACACCTTC
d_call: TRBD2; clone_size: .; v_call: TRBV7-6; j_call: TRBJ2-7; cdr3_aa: CASSLSSGGRNTYEQYF; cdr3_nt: TGTGCCAGCAGCTTATCCAGCGGGGGCCGCAATACCTACGAGCAGTACTTC
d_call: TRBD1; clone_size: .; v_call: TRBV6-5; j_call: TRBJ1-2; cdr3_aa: CASRWTGVGGYTF; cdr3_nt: TGTGCCAGCAGATGGACAGGGGTTGGTGGCTACACCTTC
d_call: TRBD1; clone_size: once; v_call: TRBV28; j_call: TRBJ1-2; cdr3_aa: CASRDRDNYGYTF; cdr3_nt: TGTGCCAGCCGGGACAGGGATAACTATGGCTACACCTTC
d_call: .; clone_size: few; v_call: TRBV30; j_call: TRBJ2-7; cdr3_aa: CAWSRLPEQYF; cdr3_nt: TGTGCCTGGAGTAGACTCCCTGAGCAGTACTTC
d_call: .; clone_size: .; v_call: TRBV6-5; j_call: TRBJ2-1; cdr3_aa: CASSYGPRSYNEQFF; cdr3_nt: TGTGCCAGCAGTTACGGGCCACGATCCTACAATGAGCAGTTCTTC
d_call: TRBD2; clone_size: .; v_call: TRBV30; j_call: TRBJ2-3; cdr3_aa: CAWSVLGGGPDTQYF; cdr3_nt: TGTGCCTGGAGTGTACTTGGGGGAGGGCCAGATACGCAGTATTTT
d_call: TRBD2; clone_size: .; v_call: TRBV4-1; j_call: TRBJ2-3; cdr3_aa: CASSPNLLAGGTDTQYF; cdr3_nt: TGCGCCAGCAGCCCTAACTTGCTAGCGGGAGGGACAGATACGCAGTATTTT
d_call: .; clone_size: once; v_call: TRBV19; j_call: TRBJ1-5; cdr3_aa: CASRTGTNQPQHF; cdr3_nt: TGTGCCAGTAGAACAGGGACCAATCAGCCCCAGCATTTT
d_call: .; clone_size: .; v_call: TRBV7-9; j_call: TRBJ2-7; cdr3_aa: CASSFQVFEQYF; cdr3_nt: TGTGCCAGCAGCTTCCAGGTTTTCGAGCAGTACTTC
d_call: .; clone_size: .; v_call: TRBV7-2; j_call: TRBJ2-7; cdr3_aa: CASSFLGADGEQYF; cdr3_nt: TGTGCCAGCAGCTTTTTGGGGGCCGATGGCGAGCAGTACTTC
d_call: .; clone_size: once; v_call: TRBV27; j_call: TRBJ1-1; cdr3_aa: CASKNPQGLNTEAFF; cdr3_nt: TGTGCCAGCAAAAATCCCCAAGGACTTAACACTGAAGCTTTCTTT
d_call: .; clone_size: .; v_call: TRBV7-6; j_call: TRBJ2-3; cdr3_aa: CASSLVQGADTQYF; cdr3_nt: TGTGCCAGCAGCTTAGTCCAGGGTGCAGATACGCAGTATTTT
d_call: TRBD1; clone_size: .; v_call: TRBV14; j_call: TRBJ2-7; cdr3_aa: CASSRGTGTPSYEQYF; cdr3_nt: TGTGCCAGCAGCCGTGGGACAGGGACTCCTTCCTACGAGCAGTACTTC
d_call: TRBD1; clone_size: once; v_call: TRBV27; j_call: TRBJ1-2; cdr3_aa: CASSLTGEAYGYTF; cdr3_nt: TGTGCCAGCAGTTTGACAGGGGAGGCCTATGGCTACACCTTC
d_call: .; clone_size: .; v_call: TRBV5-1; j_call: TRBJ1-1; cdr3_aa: CASSHPTTDKTEAFF; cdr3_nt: TGCGCCAGCAGCCATCCGACGACAGATAAAACTGAAGCTTTCTTT
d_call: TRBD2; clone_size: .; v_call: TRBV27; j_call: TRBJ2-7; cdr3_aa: CASSLWTSGRISYEQYF; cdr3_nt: TGTGCCAGCAGTTTGTGGACTAGCGGGAGGATCTCCTACGAGCAGTACTTC
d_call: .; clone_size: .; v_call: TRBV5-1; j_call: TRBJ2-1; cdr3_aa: CASSRAAHNEQFF; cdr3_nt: TGCGCCAGCAGCCGCGCCGCGCACAATGAGCAGTTCTTC
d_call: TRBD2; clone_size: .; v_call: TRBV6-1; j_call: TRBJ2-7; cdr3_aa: CASDKGLAETYEQYF; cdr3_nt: TGTGCCAGCGACAAGGGACTAGCGGAAACCTACGAGCAGTACTTC
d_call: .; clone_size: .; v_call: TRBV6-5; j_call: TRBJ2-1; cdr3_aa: CASSALDTDNEQFF; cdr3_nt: TGTGCCAGCAGTGCGCTAGATACCGACAATGAGCAGTTCTTC
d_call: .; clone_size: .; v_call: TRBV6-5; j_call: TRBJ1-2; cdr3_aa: CASSLSGVNPYGYTF; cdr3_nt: TGTGCCAGCAGCTTAAGCGGGGTGAACCCCTATGGCTACACCTTC
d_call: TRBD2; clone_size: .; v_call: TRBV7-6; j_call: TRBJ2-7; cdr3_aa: CASSPRGASGSPYEQYF; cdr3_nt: TGTGCCAGCAGCCCCAGGGGGGCTAGCGGGAGTCCTTACGAGCAGTACTTC
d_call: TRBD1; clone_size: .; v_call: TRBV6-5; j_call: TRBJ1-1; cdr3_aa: CASYRGNTEAFF; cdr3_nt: TGTGCCAGCTACAGGGGGAACACTGAAGCTTTCTTT
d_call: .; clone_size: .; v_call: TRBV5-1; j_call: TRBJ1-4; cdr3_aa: CASSSAGGAEEKLFF; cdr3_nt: TGCGCCAGCAGCTCCGCGGGGGGTGCGGAGGAAAAACTGTTTTTT
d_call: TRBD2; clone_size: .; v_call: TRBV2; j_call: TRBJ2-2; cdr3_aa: CASRGLVNTGELFF; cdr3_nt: TGTGCCAGCAGGGGACTAGTGAACACCGGGGAGCTGTTTTTT
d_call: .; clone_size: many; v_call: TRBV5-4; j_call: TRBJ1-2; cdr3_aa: CASSLGQTDYGYTF; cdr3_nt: TGTGCCAGCAGCTTAGGACAGACGGACTATGGCTACACCTTC
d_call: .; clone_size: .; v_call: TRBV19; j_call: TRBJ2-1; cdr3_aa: CASSMLGEQFF; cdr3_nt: TGTGCCAGTAGTATGCTAGGCGAGCAGTTCTTC
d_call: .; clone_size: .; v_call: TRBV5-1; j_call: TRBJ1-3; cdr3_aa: CASSPAPGDSGNTIYF; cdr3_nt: TGCGCCAGCAGCCCAGCCCCAGGGGACTCTGGAAACACCATATATTTT
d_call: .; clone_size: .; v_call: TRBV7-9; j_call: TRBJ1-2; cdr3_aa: CASSLGVSYGYTF; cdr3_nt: TGTGCCAGCAGCTTAGGTGTCAGCTATGGCTACACCTTC
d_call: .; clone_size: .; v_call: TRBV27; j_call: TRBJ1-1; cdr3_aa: CASRIVGGEAFF; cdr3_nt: TGTGCCAGCAGAATCGTCGGGGGTGAAGCTTTCTTT
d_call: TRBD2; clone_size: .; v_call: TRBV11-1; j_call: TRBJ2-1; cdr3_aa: CASRSQLAGAGEQFF; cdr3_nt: TGTGCCAGCAGGTCACAACTAGCGGGAGCCGGGGAGCAGTTCTTC
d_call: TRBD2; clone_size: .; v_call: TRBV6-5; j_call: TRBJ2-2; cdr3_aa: CASSYWTSGSGGELFF; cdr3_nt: TGTGCCAGCAGTTACTGGACTAGCGGGAGCGGCGGGGAGCTGTTTTTT
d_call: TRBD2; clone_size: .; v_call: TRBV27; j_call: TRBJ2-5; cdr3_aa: CASTRRAGALETQYF; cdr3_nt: TGTGCCAGCACGCGCCGCGCGGGAGCCTTGGAGACCCAGTACTTC
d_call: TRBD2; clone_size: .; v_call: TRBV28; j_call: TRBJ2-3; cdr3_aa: CASSLGWREGLSTDTQYF; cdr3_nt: TGTGCCAGCAGTTTAGGATGGCGGGAGGGCCTTTCCACGGATACGCAGTATTTT
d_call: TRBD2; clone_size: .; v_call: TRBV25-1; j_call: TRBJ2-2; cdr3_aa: CASSLGLANTGELFF; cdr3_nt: TGTGCCAGCAGCCTGGGACTAGCAAACACCGGGGAGCTGTTTTTT
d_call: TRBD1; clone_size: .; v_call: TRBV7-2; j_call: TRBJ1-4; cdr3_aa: CASTRDRSATNEKLFF; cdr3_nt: TGTGCCAGCACCCGGGACAGGAGTGCAACTAATGAAAAACTGTTTTTT
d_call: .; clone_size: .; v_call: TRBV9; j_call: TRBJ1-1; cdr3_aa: CASSVEQVTTEAFF; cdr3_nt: TGTGCCAGCAGCGTAGAACAGGTGACCACTGAAGCTTTCTTT
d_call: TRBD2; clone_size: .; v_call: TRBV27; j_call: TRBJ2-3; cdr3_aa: CASSPTPITSGYTDTQYF; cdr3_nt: TGTGCCAGCAGTCCGACCCCGATTACTAGCGGGTACACAGATACGCAGTATTTT
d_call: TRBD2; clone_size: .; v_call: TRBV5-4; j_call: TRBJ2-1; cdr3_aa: CASSREPSGSGNEQFF; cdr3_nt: TGTGCCAGCAGCAGGGAGCCTAGCGGGAGTGGCAATGAGCAGTTCTTC
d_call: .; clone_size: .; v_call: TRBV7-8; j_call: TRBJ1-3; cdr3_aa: CASSRWPRGDGNTIYF; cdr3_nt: TGTGCCAGCAGCCGATGGCCGCGGGGTGACGGAAACACCATATATTTT
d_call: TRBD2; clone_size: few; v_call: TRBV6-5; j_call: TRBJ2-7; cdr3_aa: CASSRLAGQYEQYF; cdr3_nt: TGTGCCAGCAGTAGACTAGCGGGCCAATACGAGCAGTACTTC
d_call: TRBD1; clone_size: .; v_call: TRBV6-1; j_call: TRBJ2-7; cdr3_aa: CASRRGTGEAYEQYF; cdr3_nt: TGTGCCAGCCGCAGGGGGACAGGGGAAGCCTACGAGCAGTACTTC
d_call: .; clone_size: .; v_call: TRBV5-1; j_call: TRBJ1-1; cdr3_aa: CASSSDNFEAFF; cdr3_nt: TGCGCCAGCAGCTCGGACAATTTTGAAGCTTTCTTT
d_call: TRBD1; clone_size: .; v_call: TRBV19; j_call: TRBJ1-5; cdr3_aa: CASSGTGGHQPQHF; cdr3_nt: TGTGCCAGTAGCGGTACAGGGGGCCATCAGCCCCAGCATTTT
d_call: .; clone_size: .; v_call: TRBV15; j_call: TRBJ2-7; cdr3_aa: CATSSLEVAGKAYEQYF; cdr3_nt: TGTGCCACCAGCAGTCTGGAGGTGGCAGGAAAGGCCTACGAGCAGTACTTC
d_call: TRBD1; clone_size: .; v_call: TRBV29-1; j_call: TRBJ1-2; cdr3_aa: CSVEFQGAANYGYTF; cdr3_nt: TGCAGCGTTGAATTTCAGGGGGCGGCTAACTATGGCTACACCTTC
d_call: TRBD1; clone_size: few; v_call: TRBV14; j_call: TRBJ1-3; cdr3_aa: CASSFDRGINTIYF; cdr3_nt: TGTGCCAGCAGCTTTGACAGGGGTATCAACACCATATATTTT
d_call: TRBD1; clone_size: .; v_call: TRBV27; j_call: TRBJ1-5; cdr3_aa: CASAYTSGQANQPQHF; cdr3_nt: TGTGCCAGCGCCTATACCTCGGGACAGGCGAATCAGCCCCAGCATTTT
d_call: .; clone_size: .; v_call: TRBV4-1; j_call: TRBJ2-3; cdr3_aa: CASSQALWARGDTDTQYF; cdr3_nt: TGCGCCAGCAGCCAAGCCCTGTGGGCCAGGGGAGACACAGATACGCAGTATTTT
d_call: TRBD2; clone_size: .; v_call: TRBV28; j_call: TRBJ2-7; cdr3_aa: CASSQTRAGGPVEQYF; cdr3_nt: TGTGCCAGCAGTCAGACTCGAGCGGGAGGGCCGGTCGAGCAGTACTTC
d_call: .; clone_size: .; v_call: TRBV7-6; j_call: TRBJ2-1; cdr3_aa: CASSLGPLGVITGEGRQFF; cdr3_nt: TGTGCCAGCAGCTTAGGGCCCCTAGGGGTCATAACTGGGGAAGGACGTCAGTTCTTC
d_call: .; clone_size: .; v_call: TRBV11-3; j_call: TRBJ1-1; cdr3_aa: CASSEFPGRAGTEAFF; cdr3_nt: TGTGCCAGCAGCGAATTCCCCGGGAGGGCGGGCACTGAAGCTTTCTTT
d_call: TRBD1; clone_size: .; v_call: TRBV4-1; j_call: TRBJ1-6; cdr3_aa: CATRTGYDNSPLHF; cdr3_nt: TGCGCCACCAGGACAGGGTATGATAATTCACCCCTCCACTTT
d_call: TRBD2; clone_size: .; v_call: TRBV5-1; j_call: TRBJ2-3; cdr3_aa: CASNPQTSGSTDTQYF; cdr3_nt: TGCGCCAGCAACCCCCAGACTAGCGGGAGTACAGATACGCAGTATTTT
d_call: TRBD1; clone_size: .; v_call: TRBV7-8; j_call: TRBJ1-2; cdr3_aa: CASSLQGDYGYTF; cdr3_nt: TGTGCCAGCAGCCTACAGGGGGACTATGGCTACACCTTC